This entry lists 13 T cell receptor beta chains sequenced from one sample in a study of cytomegalovirus exposure and HLA in healthy donors (dated 2017 in TCRdb). Library preparation used the immunoSEQ multiplex PCR assay. The multiplex PCR relied on a mix of 60 forward primers for TCR Vbeta segments and 13 reverse primers for TCR Jbeta segments. The table comes from immuneACCESS by way of TCRdb, which keeps in-frame sequences with V and J called. Part of the clones is missing from these tables; in studies checked, under half for an unresolved V gene and the rest for unknown reasons. The sample includes more than 120,000 clones, with roughly 74% observed a single time. In total, the top ten clones hold less than 7.5% of the sample. Sequenced input: PBMCs. The source of these receptors is a woman aged 40 to 50 in good health and CMV-seropositive.

This clone was picked up a small number of times. The chain links TRBV7-9 to TRBJ2-3; D remains ambiguous. The ends were cut back, 1 base at V and 4 bases at J, with 12 bases in the middle. CDR3 length: 15 amino acids. The V gene's germline CDR1 is SEHNR and CDR2 FQNEAQ (reference sequence). Written as DNA, the CDR3 is TGTGCCAGCAGCTTAGATAACAGATTATCAGATACGCAGTATTTT. Amino acid sequence: CASSLDNRLSDTQYF.

This clone showed up just once. The chain uses TRBV10-3 and TRBJ2-3, with TRBD2 identical over 13 bases. The CDR3 runs 17 residues. Germline lookup yields CDR1 ENHRY and CDR2 SYGVKD. Trimming cost V 7 bases and J 1 base; bases outside gene matches: 8. The CDR3 here is CAIMGTSGIPGTDTQYF. The CDR3 region has the DNA TGTGCCATCATGGGGACTAGCGGGATCCCCGGCACAGATACGCAGTATTTT.

This chain uses TRBV7-8 with TRBJ2-7, with D perhaps matching TRBD2 (6 bases). The V end lost 3 bases, the J end lost 1 base, and 13 bases lay between the germline ends. This CDR3 has 15 amino acids. Per germline, CDR1 SGHVS and CDR2 FQNEAQ. The CDR3 DNA sequence: TGTGCCAGCAGCTTCCTGGGACTTCGGTCCTACGAGCAGTACTTC. This encodes CASSFLGLRSYEQYF.

The chain links TRBV6-5 to TRBJ1-1; a weak D match, TRBD1 (5 bases). The CDR3 length is 14 residues. Trimming shortened V by 6 bases and J by 4 bases, and 15 bases separated the two germline ends. CDR1 and CDR2 from the germline V gene are MNHEY and SVGAGI. CDR3 loop: CASSHVVGGTEAFF. CDR3 coding DNA: TGTGCCAGCAGCCACGTCGTGGGGGGCACTGAAGCTTTCTTT.

Concerning this clone: Relative to the germline gene, one junction end is altered; a read error may explain this. This chain joins TRBV7-9 and TRBJ2-7; TRBD2 agrees at 7 bases. Germline lookup yields CDR1 SEHNR and CDR2 FQNEAQ (reference sequence). This CDR3 is built from 14 residues. CDR3 residues: CSSSLSRGDYEQYF. CDR3 nucleotide sequence: TGTTCCAGCAGCTTAAGCCGGGGGGACTACGAGCAGTACTTC.

The chain is built from TRBV9 and TRBJ2-7, with D perhaps matching TRBD2 (5 bases). Germline V CDR1 and CDR2: SGDLS, YYNGEE. Trimming left V 4 bases short and J 1 base short, with 18 bases between. There are 16 residues in the CDR3. The CDR3 DNA reads as TGTGCCAGCAGCCCCCGCCCTCGGGGTGGATCCTACGAGCAGTACTTC. This codes for CASSPRPRGGSYEQYF.

V gene TRBV27 combines with J gene TRBJ1-3, with 7 bases lining up with TRBD1. The CDR3 is 16 amino acids. The germline CDR1 and CDR2 sequences are MNHEY and SMNVEV (reference sequence). Unmatched junction bases numbered 9, after V lost 7 bases and J lost 0 bases. Written as DNA, the CDR3 is TGTGCCAGCAACCGGGACAGCCTTAACTCTGGAAACACCATATATTTT. It is translated as CASNRDSLNSGNTIYF.

About this clone itself: The sample contains more than one DNA sequence encoding this CDR3. The chain couples TRBV30 to TRBJ2-1; 11 bases fit TRBD1. This CDR3 has 15 amino acids. CDR1 is GTSNPN, CDR2 SVGIG, per germline (reference sequence). V dropped 3 bases and J dropped 2; count of bases not matched to a gene: 3. The CDR3 region has the DNA TGTGCCTGGAGCCCGGGACAGGGGGCCTACAATGAGCAGTTCTTC. It is translated as CAWSPGQGAYNEQFF.

The chain is built from TRBV7-9 and TRBJ2-3; 7 nucleotides match TRBD2. This CDR3 is built from 16 residues. Losses at the gene ends were 4 bases for V and 3 bases for J; bases not matched to a gene: 10. Germline CDR1 is SEHNR and CDR2 is FQNEAQ (reference sequence). CDR3 sequence (DNA): TGTGCCAGCAGCTCCGGGCCGGGAGGCGGGACAGATACGCAGTATTTT. Protein: CASSSGPGGGTDTQYF. The variable domain in full, with the rest retrieved from reference TRBV7-9 and TRBJ2-3, is DTGVSQNPRHKITKRGQNVTFRCDPISEHNRLYWYRQTLGQGPEFLTYFQNEAQLEKSRLLSDRFSAERPKGSFSTLEIQRTEQGDSAMYLCASSSGPGGGTDTQYFGPGTRLTVL.

The gene calls are TRBV5-1 and TRBJ2-5; TRBD2 matches 13 bases. Trimming at V came to 3 bases and at J to 0 bases, leaving 2 bases not matched to a gene. The CDR3 has 16 residues. The germline V gene encodes CDR1 SGHRS and CDR2 YFSETQ. The DNA for the CDR3 is TGCGCCAGCAGCTCGGGGACTAGCGGGAACCAAGAGACCCAGTACTTC. It yields the protein CASSSGTSGNQETQYF.

This clone was detected a few times. V usage is TRBV11-3 and J usage is TRBJ2-1, with TRBD2 matching 9 bases. The CDR3 has 15 residues. V shed 4 bases, J shed 6 bases, and the junction held 7 bases outside the gene matches. Germline-derived CDR1 and CDR2 are SGHNT and YENEEA. The CDR3 DNA follows: TGTGCCAGCAGCTATAGCGGGAGTAGTTTCAATGAGCAGTTCTTC. Translating it yields CASSYSGSSFNEQFF.

The chain combines TRBV11-2 with TRBJ1-1; D is ambiguous. The ends were cut back, 4 bases at V and 0 bases at J, with 6 bases in the middle. The CDR3 sequence is 13 residues long. CDR1 SGHAT and CDR2 FQNNGV come from the germline V gene. In DNA, the CDR3 is TGTGCCAGCAGCTCCCAAATGAACACTGAAGCTTTCTTT. Protein product: CASSSQMNTEAFF.

The rearrangement joins TRBV5-1 to TRBJ2-2; 15 nucleotides agree with TRBD2. The CDR3 extends over 17 amino acids. Per germline, CDR1 SGHRS and CDR2 YFSETQ. After removal of 5 bases from V and 6 bases from J, the junction contained 8 bases not matched to a gene. In DNA form, the CDR3 reads TGCGCCAGCAGGCAACGGGGACTAGCGGGAGGATCCGGGGAGCTGTTTTTT. Protein sequence: CASRQRGLAGGSGELFF.